Sequencing of this T cell receptor beta chain was carried out in a study of OX40 agonist ivuxolimab in advanced cancers. General notes on the study: Ivuxolimab was an agonistic, fully human IgG2 monoclonal antibody directed against OX40 (CD134), a costimulatory receptor. Prior anti-PD-1, anti-PD-L1 or anti-CTLA-4 therapy was permitted, and 40% of dose-escalation patients had received checkpoint inhibitors. In the dose-escalation cohort, approximately 83% of patients were male, and the mean age was 60 years with a range of about 20 to 80. Peripheral TCRbeta sequencing aimed to test whether ivuxolimab altered TCR sequence diversity and caused clonal T-cell expansion. The paper reports the monotherapy dose-escalation portion (N of about 56 patients) of the phase I ivuxolimab trial. Intravenous ivuxolimab was administered to patients every 2 weeks at six dose levels: 0.01, 0.1, 0.3, 1.5, 3 and 10 mg/kg. Partial responses occurred in three dose-escalation patients: two with cutaneous melanoma and one with hepatocellular carcinoma. Among the 52 dose-escalation patients, around 19 had hepatocellular carcinoma, around 15 melanoma, 9 renal cell carcinoma and 9 head and neck cancer.

This clone was observed once. Its antigen is unknown. Base quality data are lacking; no much larger clone is found one base away. To sequence the TCRbeta CDR3 region, genomic DNA was isolated from the sorted cells. The immunoSEQ Assay was used to sequence the TCRbeta CDR3 regions. TCRdb took this table from immuneACCESS and kept in-frame rearrangements with V and J called. Such tables lack part of the clones; where checked against another copy, unresolved V genes explain under half of the gap, and the rest is unexplained. The sample yields about 71,000 clones; about 93% were counted once. The leading ten clones occupy approximately 15% of the sample. V and J lose 0 bases and 0 bases, and a span of 8 bases separates them. From its cysteine to its phenylalanine, the CDR3 spans 16 amino acids. This entry keeps only the CDR3 DNA: 48 bases, framed from base 1. CDR1 LGHNA and CDR2 YSLEER were looked up in the germline V gene.

Patients with a history of autoimmune disease or receiving systemic immunosuppression were excluded from the trial. Peripheral blood for TCR sequencing was collected from all dose cohorts at baseline, on cycle 4 day 1, and on cycle 7 day 1. Samples came from an open-label, multicenter, first-in-human phase I dose-escalation trial of ivuxolimab. Adults with locally advanced or metastatic melanoma, renal cell, hepatocellular, or head and neck squamous cell carcinoma were enrolled in the trial. Before TCR sequencing, CD4+ T cells and CD8+ T cells were sorted from peripheral blood as separate populations. Summary of the overall study and its limitations: Partial responders in the 0.1-3.0 mg/kg groups had among the lowest normalized peripheral clonal expansion, especially among CD8+ T cells. After ivuxolimab, expanded clones were on average more numerous among CD8+ T cells than among CD4+ T cells. Clonal expansion of both CD4+ and CD8+ blood T cells was observed from baseline to week 6 at doses 0.1 to 3.0 mg/kg. Low levels of normalized T-cell clonal expansion were also shown by some nonresponding patients. The antigen specificity of the clonally expanded peripheral T cells was not determined.

This chain is built from TRBV4-3 and TRBJ2-2; no D gene is confidently identified. This TCR derives from an adult with an advanced solid tumor such as melanoma, head and neck, liver or kidney cancer. The material was CD4+ or CD8+ T cells sorted from blood, obtained in a trial of the OX40 agonist ivuxolimab. The encoded CDR3 is CASSQELYSNTGELFF. The bases read TGCGCCAGCAGCCAAGAACTATACTCGAACACCGGGGAGCTGTTTTTT.